The subject of this entry is one T cell receptor beta chain. TCRdb keeps only in-frame clones here, not all; method: immunoSEQ multiplex PCR. The sample records about 2.4 million clones, roughly 93% being singletons. The data originate from a study of shared clonotypes between healthy human individuals. On the study more broadly: The cohort comprised a couple of women and a few men. Their ages spanned 18 to 49 years.

This CDR3 has 14 residues. V gave up 7 bases and J gave up 4 bases, with 14 bases separating them. Germline lookup yields CDR1 SNHLY and CDR2 FYNNEI. Sequenced sample: naive CD4+ T cells from PBMCs. Subset: CD45RA+ positively selected. The TCR comes from a man aged 18 to 29 in good health. Some clones in this sample may be carry-over from other donors' samples. V is TRBV2 and J is TRBJ1-5; the D gene is possibly TRBD1 (6 bases). CDR3 DNA sequence: TGTGCCAGCAATCAGGGGTCCCCAAATCAGCCCCAGCATTTT. Translated, it gives CASNQGSPNQPQHF.